This T cell receptor beta chain is drawn from a study of T cell responses to AZD1222 COVID-19 vaccine. The CDR3 contains 17 residues. V was clipped by 0 bases and J by 0 bases, with 15 bases between them. CDR1 is LNHNV, CDR2 YYDKDF, per germline (reference sequence). Study results and caveats: Possibly, clonal diversity was underestimated; donors were largely white British and included more females.

TCRdb's copy holds only in-frame clones and misses some; the assay was immunoSEQ multiplex PCR. The top ten hold about 9.8% of the sample, which has around 130,000 clones, over 75% seen once. On this clone itself: Its matching antigen is unknown.

This chain connects TRBV15 to TRBJ2-7, with D perhaps matching TRBD2 (5 bases). The clonotype was recovered from an adult in good health. The sample here was peripheral blood, taken on day 0 of AZD1222 vaccination. The CDR3 region is CATSRDPRGRVSYEQYF. The CDR3 bases are TGTGCCACCAGCAGAGATCCCCGAGGGCGAGTCTCCTACGAGCAGTACTTC.